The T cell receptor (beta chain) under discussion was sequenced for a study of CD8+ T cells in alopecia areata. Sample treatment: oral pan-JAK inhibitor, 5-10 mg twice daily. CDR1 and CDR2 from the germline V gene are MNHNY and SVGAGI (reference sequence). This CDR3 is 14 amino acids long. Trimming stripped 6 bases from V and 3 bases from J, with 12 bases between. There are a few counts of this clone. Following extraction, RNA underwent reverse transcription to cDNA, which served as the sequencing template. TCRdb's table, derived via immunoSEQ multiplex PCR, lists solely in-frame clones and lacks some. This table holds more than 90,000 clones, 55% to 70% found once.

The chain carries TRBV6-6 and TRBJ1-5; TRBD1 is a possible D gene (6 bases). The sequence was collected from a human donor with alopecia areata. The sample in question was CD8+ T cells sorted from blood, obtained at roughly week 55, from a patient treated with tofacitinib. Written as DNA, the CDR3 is TGTGCCAGCAGCCAGGACAGCTTCAATCAGCCCCAGCATTTT. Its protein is CASSQDSFNQPQHF.